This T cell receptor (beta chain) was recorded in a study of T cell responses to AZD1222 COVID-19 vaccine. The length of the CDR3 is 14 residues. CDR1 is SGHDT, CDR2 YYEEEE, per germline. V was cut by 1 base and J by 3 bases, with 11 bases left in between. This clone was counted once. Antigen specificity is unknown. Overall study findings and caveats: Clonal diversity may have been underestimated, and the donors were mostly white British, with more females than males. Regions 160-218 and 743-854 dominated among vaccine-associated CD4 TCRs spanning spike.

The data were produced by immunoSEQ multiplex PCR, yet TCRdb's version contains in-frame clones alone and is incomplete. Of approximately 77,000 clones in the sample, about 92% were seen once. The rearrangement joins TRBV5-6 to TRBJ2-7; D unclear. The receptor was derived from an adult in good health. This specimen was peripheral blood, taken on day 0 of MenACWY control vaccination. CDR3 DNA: TGTGCCAGCAGCTTGTGGCGGAGAAGCTACGAGCAGTACTTC. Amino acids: CASSLWRRSYEQYF.